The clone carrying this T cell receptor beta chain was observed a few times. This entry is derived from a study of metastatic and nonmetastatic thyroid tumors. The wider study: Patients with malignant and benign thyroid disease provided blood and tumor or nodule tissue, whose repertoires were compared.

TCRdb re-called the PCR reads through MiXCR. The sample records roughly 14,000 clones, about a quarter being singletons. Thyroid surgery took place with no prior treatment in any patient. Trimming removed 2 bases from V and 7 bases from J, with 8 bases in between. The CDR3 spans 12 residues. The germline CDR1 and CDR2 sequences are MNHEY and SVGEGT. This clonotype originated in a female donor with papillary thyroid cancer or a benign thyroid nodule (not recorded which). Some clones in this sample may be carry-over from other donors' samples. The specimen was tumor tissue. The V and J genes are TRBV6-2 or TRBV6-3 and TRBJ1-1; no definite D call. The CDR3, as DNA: TGTGCCAGCAGTTACGTCGTTGTTGAAGCTTTCTTT. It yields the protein CASSYVVVEAFF.